This TCR beta chain was sequenced in a study of blood T cell repertoires in COVID-19. Study overall: Samples representing acute and convalescent COVID-19 were sourced from the United States, Italy and Spain. T cells, B-cell-depleted T cells, or PBMCs provided the cDNA or gDNA that served as material.

CDR3 length: 13 amino acids. From germline, CDR1 is SGHRS and CDR2 YFSETQ. Trimming cost V 1 base and J 5 bases, with 9 bases left between them. How the authors handled the data: Estimates of nucleated cell counts were drawn from the amplification of reference gene primers. Data came from immunoSEQ multiplex PCR; TCRdb stores just in-frame clones and leaves some out. V and J calls and clone size are as listed in that table; D and trimming were resolved from the DNA. The data show more than 90,000 clones, approximately 86% seen once. The sequenced material came from peripheral blood. The receptor was isolated from a human donor in a cohort sampled during active COVID-19. This rearrangement joins TRBV5-1 to TRBJ2-5; possible D gene TRBD2, 5 bases. The CDR3 DNA follows: TGCGCCAGCAGCTTGAGCGGAAGGGAGACCCAGTACTTC. It specifies CASSLSGRETQYF.